Below are 2 T cell receptor beta chains sequenced from a single sample in a study of blood T cell repertoires in COVID-19. Repertoires were generated with immunoSEQ multiplex PCR, while TCRdb's copy carries only in-frame clones and drops some. The table records over 120,000 clones, roughly 75% of them present only once. The sequencing sample was made of PBMCs or T cells enriched from blood (not recorded which). The receptors were gathered from a woman aged 50 to 65 who had recovered from COVID-19.

The rearrangement joins TRBV6-2 or TRBV6-3 to TRBJ2-5; D ambiguous. V was trimmed by 6 bases and J by 0 bases, leaving 8 bases between them. CDR3 size: 13 residues. Germline values: CDR1 MNHEY, CDR2 SVGEGT. CDR3 protein: CASRPYNQETQYF. CDR3 in DNA: TGTGCCAGCAGACCTTACAACCAAGAGACCCAGTACTTC.

V is TRBV24-1 and J is TRBJ2-2; tentatively, D is TRBD1 (6 bases). V lost 4 bases and J lost 2, with 10 bases in between. This CDR3 has 15 amino acids. CDR1 is KGHDR and CDR2 is SFDVKD in the germline V gene. The CDR3 DNA reads as TGTGCCACCAGTGACACGGACAGAAACACCGGGGAGCTGTTTTTT. Its protein is CATSDTDRNTGELFF.